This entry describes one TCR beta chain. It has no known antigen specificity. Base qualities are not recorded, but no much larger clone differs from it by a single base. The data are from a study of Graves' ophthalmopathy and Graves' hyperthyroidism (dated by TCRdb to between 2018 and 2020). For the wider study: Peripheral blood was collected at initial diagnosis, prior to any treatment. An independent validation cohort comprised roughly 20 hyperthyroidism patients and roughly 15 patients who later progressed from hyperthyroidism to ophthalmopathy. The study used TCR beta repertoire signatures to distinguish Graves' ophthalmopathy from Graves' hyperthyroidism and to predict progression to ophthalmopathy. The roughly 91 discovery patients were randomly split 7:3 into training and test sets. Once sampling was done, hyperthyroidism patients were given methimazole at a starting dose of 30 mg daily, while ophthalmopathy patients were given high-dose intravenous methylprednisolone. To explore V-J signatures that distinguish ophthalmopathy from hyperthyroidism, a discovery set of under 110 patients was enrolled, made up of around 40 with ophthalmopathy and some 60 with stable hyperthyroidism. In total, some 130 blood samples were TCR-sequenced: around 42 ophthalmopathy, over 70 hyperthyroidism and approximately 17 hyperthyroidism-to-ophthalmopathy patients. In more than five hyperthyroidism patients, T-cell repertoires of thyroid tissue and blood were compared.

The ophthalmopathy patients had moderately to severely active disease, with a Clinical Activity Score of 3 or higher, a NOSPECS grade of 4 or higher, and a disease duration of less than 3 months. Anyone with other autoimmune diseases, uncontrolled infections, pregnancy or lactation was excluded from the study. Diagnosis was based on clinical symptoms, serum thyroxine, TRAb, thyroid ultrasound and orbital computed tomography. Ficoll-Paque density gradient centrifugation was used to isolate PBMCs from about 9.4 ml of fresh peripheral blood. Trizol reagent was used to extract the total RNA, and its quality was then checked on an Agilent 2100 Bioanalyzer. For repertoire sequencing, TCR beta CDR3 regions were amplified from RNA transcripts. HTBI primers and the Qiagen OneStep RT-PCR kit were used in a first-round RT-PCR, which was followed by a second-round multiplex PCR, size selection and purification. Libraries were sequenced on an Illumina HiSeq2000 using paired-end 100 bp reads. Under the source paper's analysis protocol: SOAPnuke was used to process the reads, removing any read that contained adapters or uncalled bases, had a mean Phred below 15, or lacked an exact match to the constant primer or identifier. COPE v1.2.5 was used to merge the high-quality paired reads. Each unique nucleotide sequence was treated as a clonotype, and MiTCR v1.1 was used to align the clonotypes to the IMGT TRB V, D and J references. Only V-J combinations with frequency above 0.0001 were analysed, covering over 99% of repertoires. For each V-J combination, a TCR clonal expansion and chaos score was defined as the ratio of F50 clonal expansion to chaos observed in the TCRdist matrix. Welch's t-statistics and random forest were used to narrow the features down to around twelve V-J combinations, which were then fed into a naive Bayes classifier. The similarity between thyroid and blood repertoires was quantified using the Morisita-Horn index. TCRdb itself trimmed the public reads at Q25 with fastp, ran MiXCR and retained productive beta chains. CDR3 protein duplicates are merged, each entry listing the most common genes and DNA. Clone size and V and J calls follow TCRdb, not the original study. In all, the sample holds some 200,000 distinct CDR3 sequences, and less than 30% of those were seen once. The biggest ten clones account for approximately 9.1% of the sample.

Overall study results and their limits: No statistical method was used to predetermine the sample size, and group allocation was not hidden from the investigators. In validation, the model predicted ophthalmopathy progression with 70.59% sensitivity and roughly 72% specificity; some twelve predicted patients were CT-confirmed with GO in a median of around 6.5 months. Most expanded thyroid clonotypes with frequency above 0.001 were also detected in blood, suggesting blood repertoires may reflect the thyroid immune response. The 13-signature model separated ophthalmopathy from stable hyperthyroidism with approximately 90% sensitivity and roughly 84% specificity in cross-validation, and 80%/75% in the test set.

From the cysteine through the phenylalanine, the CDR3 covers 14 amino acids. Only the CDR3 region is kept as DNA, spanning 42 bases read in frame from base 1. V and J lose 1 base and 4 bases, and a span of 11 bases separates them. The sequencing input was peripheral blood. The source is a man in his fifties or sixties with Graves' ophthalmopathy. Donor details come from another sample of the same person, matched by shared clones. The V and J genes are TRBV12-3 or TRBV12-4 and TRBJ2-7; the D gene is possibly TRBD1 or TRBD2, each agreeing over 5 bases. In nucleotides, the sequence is TGTGCCAGCAGTTTAGGGGGGACGGTGTACGAGCAGTACTTC. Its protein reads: CASSLGGTVYEQYF.